The subject of this entry is one T cell receptor (beta chain). This sample is drawn from a study of blood T cell repertoires in COVID-19. Study in general: Both acute and convalescent COVID-19 samples were obtained from the United States, Italy and Spain. T cells, B-cell-depleted T cells, or PBMCs supplied cDNA or gDNA.

V lost 0 bases, J lost 5 bases, and 14 bases lay in between. This CDR3 is 15 amino acids long. Germline V gene lookup returns CDR1 LNHDA and CDR2 SQIVND (reference sequence). Seattle patient enrollment occurred during active infection, with longitudinal follow-up thereafter. Study processing details: Estimation of nucleated cell counts was performed using reference gene primer amplification. Only in-frame clones appear in the TCRdb table, and some are missing; sequencing was by immunoSEQ multiplex PCR. V and J calls and clone size are copied from that table; D and trimming were computed from the DNA. The sample holds approximately 330,000 clones; approximately 86% are singletons and the top ten take approximately 9.4%.

This TCR came from a man aged 25-45 years with COVID-19, enrolled during active disease. Sequencing used peripheral blood. This chain uses TRBV19 with TRBJ2-7; D is possibly TRBD2 (5 bases). The CDR3 loop reads CASSIDRAHGDEQYF. The CDR3 DNA follows: TGTGCCAGTAGTATAGATAGGGCACACGGGGACGAGCAGTACTTC.